A single sample gave rise to the 7 T cell receptor beta chains below, sequenced in a study of shared clonotypes between healthy human individuals. The data were produced by immunoSEQ multiplex PCR, yet TCRdb's version contains in-frame clones alone and is incomplete. The table has more than 2 million clones, 85% to 95% seen once. Sequenced input: naive CD4+ T cells sorted from blood. The subset: CD45RA+ positively selected. The receptors were gathered from a man aged 18 to 29 in good health.

The V and J genes are TRBV7-2 and TRBJ1-1; 10 bases map to TRBD1. Germline V gene data show CDR1 as SGHTA and CDR2 as FQGNSA. The V gene end was trimmed by 5 bases and the J gene end by 6 bases; junction bases not matched to a gene: 6. CDR3 length: 14 residues. Here the CDR3 reads CASSQDRGDAEAFF. The CDR3 nucleotides read TGTGCCAGCAGCCAGGACAGGGGGGACGCTGAAGCTTTCTTT. The full variable domain, its missing parts supplied by reference TRBV7-2 and TRBJ1-1, is GAGVSQSPSNKVTEKGKDVELRCDPISGHTALYWYRQSLGQGLEFLIYFQGNSAPDKSGLPSDRFSAERTGGSVSTLTIQRTQQEDSAVYLCASSQDRGDAEAFFGQGTRLTVV.

This chain uses TRBV11-3 with TRBJ2-5; 11 bases match TRBD1. V shed 5 bases, J shed 5 bases, and the junction held 7 bases outside the gene matches. Germline-derived CDR1 and CDR2 are SGHNT and YENEEA. This CDR3 region has 15 residues. CDR3 loop: CASSRGTGGLETQYF. CDR3 DNA: TGTGCCAGCAGCAGGGGGACAGGGGGGCTGGAGACCCAGTACTTC. Full variable domain (missing parts from reference TRBV11-3 and TRBJ2-5): EAGVVQSPRYKIIEKKQPVAFWCNPISGHNTLYWYLQNLGQGPELLIRYENEEAVDDSQLPKDRFSAERLKGVDSTLKIQPAELGDSAVYLCASSRGTGGLETQYFGPGTRLLVL.

The V and J genes are TRBV27 and TRBJ1-2, with D maybe TRBD1 (6 bases). V shed 6 bases and J shed 6 bases, with 14 bases lying between them. This CDR3 comprises 13 residues. Germline V gene lookup returns CDR1 MNHEY and CDR2 SMNVEV (reference sequence). CDR3 coding DNA: TGTGCCAGCAGCTTTCAGGGGTACAATGGCTACACCTTC. Encoded protein: CASSFQGYNGYTF.

The chain recombines TRBV4-1 with TRBJ2-5, with D maybe TRBD2 (5 bases). V lost 4 bases to trimming and J lost 5 bases, with 11 bases between them. CDR1 and CDR2 (germline): MGHRA, YSYEKL. CDR3 length equals 13 residues. CDR3 sequence reads: CASSRLGSETQYF. The CDR3 region has the DNA TGCGCCAGCAGCCGCTTGGGGAGCGAGACCCAGTACTTC.

This sequence joins TRBV29-1 and TRBJ1-2; maybe TRBD1 (6 bases). The CDR3 consists of 11 residues. The V end was cut by 6 bases, the J end by 4 bases, with 9 bases between. Germline V gene sequence: CDR1 SQVTM, CDR2 ANQGSEA. CDR3 DNA sequence: TGCAGCGTGGACAGCGTCTATGGCTACACCTTC. Its translation: CSVDSVYGYTF. Based on the CDR3 plus reference TRBV29-1 and TRBJ1-2, the full variable domain is SAVISQKPSRDICQRGTSLTIQCQVDSQVTMMFWYRQQPGQSLTLIATANQGSEATYESGFVIDKFPISRPNLTFSTLTVSNMSPEDSSIYLCSVDSVYGYTFGSGTRLTVV.

This clone was counted only a few times. The chain couples TRBV9 to TRBJ1-2, with 8 bases lining up with TRBD1. The length of the CDR3 is 14 residues. Germline V gives CDR1 SGDLS, CDR2 YYNGEE. V dropped 2 bases and J dropped 4; count of bases not matched to a gene: 4. CDR3 in amino acids: CASSVLGTGYGYTF. CDR3 DNA: TGTGCCAGCAGCGTGTTAGGGACAGGCTATGGCTACACCTTC.

The chain carries TRBV6-6 and TRBJ2-5, with 7 nucleotides matching TRBD2. CDR3 length equals 15 residues. Germline lookup yields CDR1 MNHNY and CDR2 SVGAGI (reference sequence). V shed 4 bases and J 5 bases; nucleotides not matched to a gene: 10. CDR3 region: CASSSREVAMETQYF. Written as DNA, the CDR3 is TGTGCCAGCAGTTCCCGGGAGGTGGCGATGGAGACCCAGTACTTC.